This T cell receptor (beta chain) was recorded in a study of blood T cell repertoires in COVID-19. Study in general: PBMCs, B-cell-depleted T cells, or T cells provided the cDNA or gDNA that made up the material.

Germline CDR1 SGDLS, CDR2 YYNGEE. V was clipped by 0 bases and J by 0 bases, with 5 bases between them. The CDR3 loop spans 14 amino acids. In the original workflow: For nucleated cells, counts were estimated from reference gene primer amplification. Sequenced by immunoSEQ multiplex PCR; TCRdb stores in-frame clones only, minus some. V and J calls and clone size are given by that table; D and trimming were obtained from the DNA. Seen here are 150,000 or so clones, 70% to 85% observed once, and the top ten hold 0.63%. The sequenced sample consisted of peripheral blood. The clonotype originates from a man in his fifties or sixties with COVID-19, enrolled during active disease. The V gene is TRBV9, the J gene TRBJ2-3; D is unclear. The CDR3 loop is CASSVVESTDTQYF. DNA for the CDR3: TGTGCCAGCAGCGTAGTAGAAAGCACAGATACGCAGTATTTT. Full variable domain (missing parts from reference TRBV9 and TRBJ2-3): DSGVTQTPKHLITATGQRVTLRCSPRSGDLSVYWYQQSLDQGLQFLIQYYNGEERAKGNILERFSAQQFPDLHSELNLSSLELGDSALYFCASSVVESTDTQYFGPGTRLTVL.